The entry below describes one T cell receptor beta chain. Other nucleotide sequences in the sample specify the same CDR3. This sample is drawn from a study of shared clonotypes between healthy human individuals. Overall study: Ranging from 18 to 49 in age, donors were a couple of women and a few men.

Assay execution took place at the deep level. PBMC DNA, left unsorted, was sequenced on ten immunoSEQ deep assay plates. Sequenced by immunoSEQ multiplex PCR; TCRdb stores in-frame clones only, minus some. The sample yields about 480,000 clones, approximately 85% seen once. Trimming shortened V by 0 bases and J by 2 bases, and 10 bases separated the two germline ends. The germline V gene encodes CDR1 SGHTA and CDR2 FQGNSA. The CDR3 consists of 16 residues. V usage is TRBV7-2 and J usage is TRBJ2-2; possibly TRBD2 for D (6 bases). The sample taken for sequencing was PBMCs. The receptor comes from a woman aged 35 to 49 in good health. Some clones in this sample may be carry-over from other donors' samples. The CDR3 spells CASSLAGGTNTGELFF. Written as DNA, the CDR3 is TGTGCCAGCAGCTTAGCGGGCGGGACCAACACCGGGGAGCTGTTTTTT.